Included here is one T cell receptor (beta chain) sequence, with context. This entry belongs to a study of control samples from healthy donors and cancer patients. Using immunoSEQ multiplex PCR, the repertoire was profiled, and TCRdb retains in-frame clones only, with some absent. The repertoire holds some 90,000 clones, with 86% as singletons. CDR1 and CDR2 from the germline V gene are SGHDT and YYEEEE. The CDR3 sequence is 17 residues long. V shed 3 bases and J shed 5 bases, with 22 bases lying between them. The sequence came from a woman in her 50s in good health. V and J are TRBV5-6 and TRBJ2-3, with D tentatively TRBD2 (7 bases). The sequenced sample consisted of blood. CDR3 in amino acids: CASSSTTRGAPGDTQYF. For the CDR3, the DNA is TGTGCCAGCAGCTCCACCACCCGGGGGGCCCCGGGAGATACGCAGTATTTT.